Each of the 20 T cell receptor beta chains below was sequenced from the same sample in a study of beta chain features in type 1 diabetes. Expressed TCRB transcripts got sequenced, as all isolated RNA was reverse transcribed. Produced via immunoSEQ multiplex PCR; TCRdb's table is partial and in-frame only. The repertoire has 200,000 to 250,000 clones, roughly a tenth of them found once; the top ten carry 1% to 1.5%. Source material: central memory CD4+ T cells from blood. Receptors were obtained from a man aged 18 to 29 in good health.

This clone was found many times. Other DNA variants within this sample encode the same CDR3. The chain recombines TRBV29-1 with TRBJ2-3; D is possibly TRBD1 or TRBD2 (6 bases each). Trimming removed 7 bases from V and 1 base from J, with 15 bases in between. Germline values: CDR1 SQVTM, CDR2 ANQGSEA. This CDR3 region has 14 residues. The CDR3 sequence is CSARRGVGTDTQYF. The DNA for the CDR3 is TGCAGCGCCCGAAGGGGGGTGGGCACAGATACGCAGTATTTT.

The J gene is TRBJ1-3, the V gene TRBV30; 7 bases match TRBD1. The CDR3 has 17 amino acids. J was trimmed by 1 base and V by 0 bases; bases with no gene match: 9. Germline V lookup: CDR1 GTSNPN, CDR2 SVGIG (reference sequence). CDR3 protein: CAWSVLRTGGSGNTIYF. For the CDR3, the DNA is TGTGCCTGGAGTGTACTCCGGACAGGAGGATCTGGAAACACCATATATTTT.

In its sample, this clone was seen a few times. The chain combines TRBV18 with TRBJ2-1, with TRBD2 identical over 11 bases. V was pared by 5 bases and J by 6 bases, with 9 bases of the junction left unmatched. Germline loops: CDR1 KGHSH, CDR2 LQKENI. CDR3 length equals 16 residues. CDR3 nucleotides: TGTGCCAGCTCATTAATAGCGGGAGGGCCTGGCAATGAGCAGTTCTTC. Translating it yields CASSLIAGGPGNEQFF. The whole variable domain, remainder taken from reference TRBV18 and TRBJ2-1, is NAGVMQNPRHLVRRRGQEARLRCSPMKGHSHVYWYRQLPEEGLKFMVYLQKENIIDESGMPKERFSAEFPKEGPSILRIQQVVRGDSAAYFCASSLIAGGPGNEQFFGPGTRLTVL.

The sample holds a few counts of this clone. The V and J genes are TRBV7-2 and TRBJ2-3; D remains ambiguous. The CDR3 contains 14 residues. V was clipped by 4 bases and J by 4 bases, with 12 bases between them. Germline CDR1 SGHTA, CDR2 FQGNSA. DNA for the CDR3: TGTGCCAGCAGCTCCCAGGACCAGGCAGATACGCAGTATTTT. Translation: CASSSQDQADTQYF.

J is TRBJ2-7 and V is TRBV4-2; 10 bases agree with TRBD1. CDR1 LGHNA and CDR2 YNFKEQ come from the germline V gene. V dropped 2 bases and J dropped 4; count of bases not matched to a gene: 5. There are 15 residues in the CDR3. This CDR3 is CASSQTLGQGYEQYF. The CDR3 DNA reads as TGTGCCAGCAGCCAAACCCTGGGACAGGGGTACGAGCAGTACTTC.

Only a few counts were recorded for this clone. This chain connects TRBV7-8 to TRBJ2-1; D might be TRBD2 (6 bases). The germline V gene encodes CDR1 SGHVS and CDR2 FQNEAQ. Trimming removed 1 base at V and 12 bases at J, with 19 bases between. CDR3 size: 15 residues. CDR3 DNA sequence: TGTGCCAGCAGCTTAGATCGACTAGTATCCCTTGGGCAGTTCTTC. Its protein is CASSLDRLVSLGQFF.

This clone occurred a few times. This CDR3 reads CAWSRETEYGYTF. DNA for the CDR3: TGTGCCTGGAGTAGAGAGACAGAATATGGCTACACCTTC. The rearrangement links TRBV30 to TRBJ1-2, with D perhaps matching TRBD1 (5 bases). Germline CDR1 GTSNPN, CDR2 SVGIG (reference sequence). The CDR3 extends over 13 amino acids. The V end lost 2 bases, the J end lost 5 bases, and 12 bases lay between the germline ends.

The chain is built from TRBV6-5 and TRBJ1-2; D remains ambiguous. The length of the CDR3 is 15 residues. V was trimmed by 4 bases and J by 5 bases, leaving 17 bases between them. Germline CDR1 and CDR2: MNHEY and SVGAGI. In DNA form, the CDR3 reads TGTGCCAGCAGTTCCAGGACCACCACGGTTTATGGCTACACCTTC. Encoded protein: CASSSRTTTVYGYTF.

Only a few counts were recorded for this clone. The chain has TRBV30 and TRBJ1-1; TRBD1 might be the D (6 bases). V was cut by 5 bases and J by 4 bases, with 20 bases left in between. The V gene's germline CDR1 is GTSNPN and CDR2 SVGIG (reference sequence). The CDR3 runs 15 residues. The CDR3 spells CAWVRRQVFGTEAFF. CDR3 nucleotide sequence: TGTGCCTGGGTAAGAAGACAGGTATTCGGCACTGAAGCTTTCTTT.

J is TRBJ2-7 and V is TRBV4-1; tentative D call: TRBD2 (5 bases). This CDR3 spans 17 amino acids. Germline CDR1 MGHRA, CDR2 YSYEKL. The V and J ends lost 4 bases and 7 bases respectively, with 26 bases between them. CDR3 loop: CASSRQPPDTYSGEQYF. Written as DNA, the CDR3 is TGCGCCAGCAGCCGCCAACCGCCGGATACTTACTCGGGGGAGCAGTACTTC.

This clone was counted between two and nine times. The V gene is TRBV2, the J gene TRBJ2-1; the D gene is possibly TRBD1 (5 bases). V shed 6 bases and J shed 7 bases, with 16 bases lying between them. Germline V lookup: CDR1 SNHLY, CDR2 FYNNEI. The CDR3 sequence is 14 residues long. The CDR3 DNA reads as TGTGCCAGCAGCAACACACGACAGTCTAATGAGCAGTTCTTC. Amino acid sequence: CASSNTRQSNEQFF.

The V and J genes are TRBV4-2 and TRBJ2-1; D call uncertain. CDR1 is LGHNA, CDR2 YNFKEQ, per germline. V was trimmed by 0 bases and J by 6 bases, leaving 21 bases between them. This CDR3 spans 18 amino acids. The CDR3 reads CASSQELGPRDFSNEQFF. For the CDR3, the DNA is TGTGCCAGCAGCCAAGAATTGGGTCCTAGGGATTTTAGCAATGAGCAGTTCTTC.

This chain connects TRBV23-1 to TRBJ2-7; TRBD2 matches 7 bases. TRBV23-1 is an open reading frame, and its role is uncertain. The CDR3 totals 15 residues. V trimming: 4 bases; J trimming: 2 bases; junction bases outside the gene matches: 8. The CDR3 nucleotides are TGCGCCAGCAGTCCACGACTAGCCTCGACCTACGAGCAGTACTTC. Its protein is CASSPRLASTYEQYF.

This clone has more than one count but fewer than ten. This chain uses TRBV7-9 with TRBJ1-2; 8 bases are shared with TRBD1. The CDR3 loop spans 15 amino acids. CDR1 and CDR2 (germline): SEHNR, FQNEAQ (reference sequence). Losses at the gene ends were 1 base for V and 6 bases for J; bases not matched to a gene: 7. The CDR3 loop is CASSLGRQGSDGYTF. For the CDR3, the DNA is TGTGCCAGCAGCTTAGGCCGACAGGGGTCCGATGGCTACACCTTC.

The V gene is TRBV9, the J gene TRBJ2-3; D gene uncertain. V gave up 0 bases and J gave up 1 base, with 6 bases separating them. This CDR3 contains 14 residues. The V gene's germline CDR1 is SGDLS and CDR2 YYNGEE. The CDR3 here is CASSVDDGTDTQYF. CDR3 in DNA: TGTGCCAGCAGCGTAGACGACGGCACAGATACGCAGTATTTT.

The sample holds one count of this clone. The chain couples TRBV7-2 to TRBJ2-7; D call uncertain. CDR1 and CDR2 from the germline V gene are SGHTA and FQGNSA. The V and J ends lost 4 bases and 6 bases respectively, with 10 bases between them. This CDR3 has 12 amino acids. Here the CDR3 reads CASSSNRLEQYF. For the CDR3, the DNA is TGTGCCAGCAGCTCTAACCGGCTCGAGCAGTACTTC. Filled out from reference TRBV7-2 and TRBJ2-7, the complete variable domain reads GAGVSQSPSNKVTEKGKDVELRCDPISGHTALYWYRQSLGQGLEFLIYFQGNSAPDKSGLPSDRFSAERTGGSVSTLTIQRTQQEDSAVYLCASSSNRLEQYFGPGTRLTVT.

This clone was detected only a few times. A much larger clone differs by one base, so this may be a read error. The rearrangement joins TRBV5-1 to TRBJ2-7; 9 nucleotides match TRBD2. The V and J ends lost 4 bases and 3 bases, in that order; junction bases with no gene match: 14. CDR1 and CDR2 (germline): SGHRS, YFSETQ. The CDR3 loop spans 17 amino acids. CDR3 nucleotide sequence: TGCGCCAGCAGCGCTGGGCCTCGGGCGGGAGGGGACTACGAGCAGTACTTC. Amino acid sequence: CASSAGPRAGGDYEQYF.

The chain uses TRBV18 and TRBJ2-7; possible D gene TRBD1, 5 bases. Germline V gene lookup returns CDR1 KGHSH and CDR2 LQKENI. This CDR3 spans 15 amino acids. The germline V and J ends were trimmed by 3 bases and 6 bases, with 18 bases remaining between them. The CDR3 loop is CASSPQLTGGGEQYF. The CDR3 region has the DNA TGTGCCAGCTCACCCCAGTTAACAGGCGGTGGCGAGCAGTACTTC.

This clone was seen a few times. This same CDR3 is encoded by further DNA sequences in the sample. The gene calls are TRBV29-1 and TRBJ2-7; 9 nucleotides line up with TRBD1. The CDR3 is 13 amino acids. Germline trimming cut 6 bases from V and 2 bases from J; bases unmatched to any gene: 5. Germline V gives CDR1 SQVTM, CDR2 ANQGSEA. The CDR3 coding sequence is TGCAGCGTAGCCCGGGACAGGGCCTACGAGCAGTACTTC. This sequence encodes CSVARDRAYEQYF.

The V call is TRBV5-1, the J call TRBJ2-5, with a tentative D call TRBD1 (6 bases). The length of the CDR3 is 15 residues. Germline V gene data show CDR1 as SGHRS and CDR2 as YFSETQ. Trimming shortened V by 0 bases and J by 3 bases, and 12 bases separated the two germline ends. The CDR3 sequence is CASSLVGTREETQYF. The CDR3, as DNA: TGCGCCAGCAGCTTGGTTGGGACACGGGAAGAGACCCAGTACTTC.